This T cell receptor (beta chain) was identified during a study of blood T cells in healthy people across ages. Study-wide points: The study could not conclusively compare naive and antigen-experienced cells, given its unsorted PBMCs. Per-million-T-cell TCR beta diversity fell roughly linearly with age. Strong correlation linked observed beta diversity and percent naive T cells.

A J-beta primer mix and a sample-barcoded 5' primer were used in a second PCR of about 6 to 12 cycles. A tag from a template-switch adaptor with 12 random nucleotides marked each cDNA molecule. Using its own MiXCR run on the 5' RACE reads, TCRdb lists one record per CDR3 protein. This table has 1.5 million to 1.8 million distinct CDR3 sequences, approximately 43% appearing once. This clonotype was counted only a few times. Antigen: not known. V lost 3 bases and J lost 7, with 15 bases in between. In germline, CDR1 is SEHNR, CDR2 FQNEAQ (reference sequence). This CDR3 contains 14 residues. The sequence derives from a woman younger than 30 in good health. Input material: blood. The chain couples TRBV7-9 to TRBJ2-5; D uncertain. In DNA form, the CDR3 reads TGTGCCAGCAGCTTCATGCAGGACCTGTTGACCCAGTACTTC. Translated, it gives CASSFMQDLLTQYF.